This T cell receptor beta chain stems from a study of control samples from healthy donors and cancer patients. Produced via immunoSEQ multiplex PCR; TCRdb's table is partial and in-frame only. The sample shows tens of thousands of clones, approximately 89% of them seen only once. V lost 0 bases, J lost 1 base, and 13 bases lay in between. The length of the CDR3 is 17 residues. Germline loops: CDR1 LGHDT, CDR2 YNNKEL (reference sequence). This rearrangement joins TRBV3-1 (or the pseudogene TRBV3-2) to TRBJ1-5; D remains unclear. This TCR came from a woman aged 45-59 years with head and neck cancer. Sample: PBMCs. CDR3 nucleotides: TGTGCCAGCAGCCAAGATTTGGAGGGTAGGAGCAATCAGCCCCAGCATTTT. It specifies CASSQDLEGRSNQPQHF.